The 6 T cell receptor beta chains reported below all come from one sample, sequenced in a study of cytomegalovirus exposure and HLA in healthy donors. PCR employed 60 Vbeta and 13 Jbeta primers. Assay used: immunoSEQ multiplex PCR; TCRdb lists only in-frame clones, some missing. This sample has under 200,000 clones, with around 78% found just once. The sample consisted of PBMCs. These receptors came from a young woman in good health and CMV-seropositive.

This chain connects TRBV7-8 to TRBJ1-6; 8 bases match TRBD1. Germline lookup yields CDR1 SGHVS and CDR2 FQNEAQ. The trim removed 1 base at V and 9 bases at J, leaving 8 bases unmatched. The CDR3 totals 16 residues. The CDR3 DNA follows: TGTGCCAGCAGCTTAGGTGGGCACAGGGGGAGTTCACCCCTCCACTTT. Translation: CASSLGGHRGSSPLHF.

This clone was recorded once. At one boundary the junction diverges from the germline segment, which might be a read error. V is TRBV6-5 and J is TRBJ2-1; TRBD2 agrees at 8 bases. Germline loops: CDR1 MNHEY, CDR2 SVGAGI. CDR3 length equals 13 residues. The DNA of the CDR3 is TGTGCCAGCAGTTATGGGAGGTCTAGCGGGCCCATCTTC. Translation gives CASSYGRSSGPIF.

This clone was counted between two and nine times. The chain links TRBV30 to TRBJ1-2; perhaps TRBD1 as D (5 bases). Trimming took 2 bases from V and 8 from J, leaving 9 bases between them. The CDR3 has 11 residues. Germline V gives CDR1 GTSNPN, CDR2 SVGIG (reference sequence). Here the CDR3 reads CAWSRGVGYTF. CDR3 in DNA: TGTGCCTGGAGTAGGGGTGTGGGCTACACCTTC.

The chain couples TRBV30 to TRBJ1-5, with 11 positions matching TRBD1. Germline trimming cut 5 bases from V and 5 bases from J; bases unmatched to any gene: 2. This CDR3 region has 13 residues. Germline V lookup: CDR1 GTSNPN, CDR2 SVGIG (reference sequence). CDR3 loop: CAWAGQGDQPQHF. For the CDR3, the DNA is TGTGCCTGGGCGGGACAGGGGGATCAGCCCCAGCATTTT.

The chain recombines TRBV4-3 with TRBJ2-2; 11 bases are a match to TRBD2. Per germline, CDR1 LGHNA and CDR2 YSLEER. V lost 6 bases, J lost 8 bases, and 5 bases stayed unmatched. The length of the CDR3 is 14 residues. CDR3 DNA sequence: TGCGCCAGCAGAACCGGGACTAGCGGAGGGGAGCTGTTTTTT. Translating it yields CASRTGTSGGELFF.

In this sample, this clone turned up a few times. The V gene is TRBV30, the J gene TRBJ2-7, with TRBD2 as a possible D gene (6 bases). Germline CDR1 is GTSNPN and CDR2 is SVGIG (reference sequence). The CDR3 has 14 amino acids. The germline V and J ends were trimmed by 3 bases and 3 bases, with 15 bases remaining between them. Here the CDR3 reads CAWRGGASFYEQYF. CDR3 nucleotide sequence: TGTGCCTGGAGGGGCGGGGCCTCCTTCTACGAGCAGTACTTC.